The entry below describes one T cell receptor beta chain. The antigen remains undetermined. Clones were read by immunoSEQ multiplex PCR, and TCRdb kept only the in-frame ones, dropping some. The sample yields around 60,000 clones, 80% to 90% seen once. This sample was included in a study of a mutant IDH1 vaccine in newly diagnosed glioma. The CDR3 length is 14 residues. The V gene's germline CDR1 is SGHDN and CDR2 FVKESK. V was clipped by 9 bases and J by 4 bases; unmatched bases: 10. Time point specified: week 35, safety follow-up. Each dose delivered 300 ug of mutant IDH1 20-mer peptide subcutaneously with imiquimod.

The chain recombines TRBV14 with TRBJ1-1; 8 positions match TRBD1. This receptor was identified in a man between 40 and 49 years old with glioma. The sequencing here drew on PBMCs, taken from a glioma patient whose treatment included an IDH1 peptide vaccine. The CDR3 region has the DNA TGTGCCAGTGTGGCAGGGGGCAGGGGCACTGAAGCTTTCTTT. Translation gives CASVAGGRGTEAFF. Complete variable domain (other parts from reference TRBV14 and TRBJ1-1): EAGVTQFPSHSVIEKGQTVTLRCDPISGHDNLYWYRRVMGKEIKFLLHFVKESKQDESGMPNNRFLAERTGGTYSTLKVQPAELEDSGVYFCASVAGGRGTEAFFGQGTRLTVV.